This T cell receptor (beta chain) comes out of a study of OX40 agonist ivuxolimab in advanced cancers. Study-wide context: The costimulatory receptor OX40 (CD134) was targeted by ivuxolimab, a fully human IgG2 agonistic monoclonal antibody. The purpose of peripheral TCRbeta sequencing was to test whether ivuxolimab changed TCR sequence diversity and led to clonal T-cell expansion. The monotherapy dose-escalation portion (N ≈ 52 patients) of the phase I ivuxolimab trial is reported in the paper. Partial responses were achieved by three dose-escalation patients, of whom one had hepatocellular carcinoma and two had cutaneous melanoma. In the dose-escalation cohort, 70% to 90% of patients were male, and the mean age was roughly 56 years with a range of roughly 20 to 85. Intravenous ivuxolimab was administered to patients every 2 weeks at six dose levels: 0.01, 0.1, 0.3, 1.5, 3 and 10 mg/kg. Among the approximately 50 dose-escalation patients, about 19 had hepatocellular carcinoma, roughly 15 melanoma, 9 renal cell carcinoma and 9 head and neck cancer. Patients were allowed to have had prior anti-PD-1, anti-PD-L1 or anti-CTLA-4 therapy, and 30% to 50% of the dose-escalation patients had previously received checkpoint inhibitors.

The junction shows trimming of 7 bases on V and 0 bases on J, plus 16 bases between the germline ends. The CDR3 starts with the cysteine, ends with the phenylalanine, and has 16 residues. CDR3 DNA only is kept here, 48 bases in frame from base 1. Taken from the germline V gene (reference sequence), the CDR1 and CDR2 loops are SEHNR and FQNEAQ. Patients with a history of autoimmune disease or receiving systemic immunosuppression were excluded from the trial. Peripheral blood for TCR sequencing was collected from all dose cohorts at baseline, on cycle 4 day 1, and on cycle 7 day 1. The samples were drawn from a first-in-human, open-label, multicenter phase I dose-escalation trial of ivuxolimab. The trial enrolled adults with locally advanced or metastatic head and neck squamous cell, hepatocellular, melanoma or renal cell carcinoma. CD4+ and CD8+ T cells were sorted separately from peripheral blood before TCR sequencing.

Genomic DNA was isolated from the sorted cells so that the TCRbeta CDR3 region could be sequenced. The immunoSEQ Assay was used for sequencing of TCRbeta CDR3 regions. The table comes from immuneACCESS by way of TCRdb, which keeps in-frame sequences with V and J called. Part of the clones is missing from these tables; in studies checked, under half for an unresolved V gene and the rest for unknown reasons. For this sample the table gives more than 55,000 clones, of which more than 75% were detected only once. The ten most abundant clones make up under 4.5% of the sample. As to this clone: Its target antigen remains unknown. Base quality data are lacking; no much larger clone is found one base away.

What the research found in general, with its limitations: Which antigens the clonally expanded peripheral T cells were specific for was not determined. Partial responders in the 0.1-3.0 mg/kg groups had among the lowest normalized peripheral clonal expansion, especially among CD8+ T cells. After ivuxolimab, CD8+ T cells had more expanded clones than CD4+ T cells on average. At doses from 0.1 to 3.0 mg/kg, clonal expansion was seen in both CD4+ and CD8+ blood T cells between baseline and week 6. Low levels of normalized T-cell clonal expansion were also shown by some nonresponding patients.

The receptor was derived from an adult with an advanced solid tumor such as melanoma, head and neck, liver or kidney cancer. Material: CD4+ or CD8+ T cells sorted from blood, obtained in a trial of the OX40 agonist ivuxolimab. In this chain, TRBV7-9 is recombined with TRBJ2-1; the D gene identity is not certain. The nucleotide sequence is TGTGCCAGCACCTCTACCTTCGGCAGCTCCTACAATGAGCAGTTCTTC. Its translation reads: CASTSTFGSSYNEQFF.